The 4 T cell receptor beta chains presented below share a single source sample, sequenced in a study of control samples from healthy donors and cancer patients. Only in-frame clones appear in the TCRdb table, and some are missing; sequencing was by immunoSEQ multiplex PCR. The sample records some 87,000 clones, about nine tenths being singletons. The sequenced material came from blood. The receptors stem from a young man in good health.

The chain is built from TRBV5-1 and TRBJ1-1; no firm D call. The CDR3 extends over 14 amino acids. V lost 5 bases and J lost 6, with 17 bases in between. Germline V gives CDR1 SGHRS, CDR2 YFSETQ. The CDR3: CASSSKSNGAEAFF. The CDR3 DNA reads TGCGCCAGCAGTTCAAAGTCCAATGGGGCTGAAGCTTTCTTT.

This chain joins TRBV12-3 or TRBV12-4 and TRBJ1-2, with TRBD1 as a possible D gene (6 bases). Trimming removed 7 bases at V and 5 bases at J, with 14 bases between. This CDR3 is 13 amino acids long. CDR3 protein: CASTEQGWYGYTF. As DNA, the CDR3 is TGTGCCAGCACCGAACAGGGCTGGTATGGCTACACCTTC.

The V and J genes are TRBV7-8 and TRBJ2-3; unclear D gene. The CDR3 covers 16 residues. CDR1 is SGHVS and CDR2 is FQNEAQ in the germline V gene. Deletions cut 5 bases from V and 0 bases from J, with 15 bases between. CDR3 coding DNA: TGTGCCAGCAGCCCAGAAGCACCCTATAGCACAGATACGCAGTATTTT. Encoded protein: CASSPEAPYSTDTQYF.

This clone appeared a single time. J is TRBJ1-3 and V is TRBV14; D is uncertain. V lost 3 bases and J lost 0, with 3 bases in between. The CDR3 spans 13 residues. Per germline, CDR1 SGHDN and CDR2 FVKESK. The CDR3 spells CASSHFSGNTIYF. CDR3 DNA sequence: TGTGCCAGCAGCCATTTCTCTGGAAACACCATATATTTT.